Below, 7 T cell receptor beta chains from the same sample are listed, as sequenced in a study of cytomegalovirus exposure and HLA in healthy donors. Both 60 Vbeta primers and 13 Jbeta primers went into the PCR. Sequencing used immunoSEQ multiplex PCR; TCRdb keeps in-frame clones, though not all of them. The data show 220,000 or so clones, 65% to 80% seen once. What was sequenced was PBMCs. The receptors derive from a man aged 45-65 years in good health and CMV-seronegative.

The V gene is TRBV6-5, the J gene TRBJ2-7; the match to TRBD2 covers 7 bases. This CDR3 contains 13 residues. Germline V gene sequence: CDR1 MNHEY, CDR2 SVGAGI. The V segment lost 7 bases and the J segment 9 bases; nucleotides outside the gene matches: 12. The CDR3 region is CASTKTPTGGQYF. The CDR3 DNA reads TGTGCCAGCACCAAGACTCCTACGGGAGGGCAGTACTTC.

The chain combines TRBV19 with TRBJ1-1; weak D call: TRBD1 (6 bases). The CDR3 sequence is 14 residues long. V lost 5 bases, J lost 3 bases, and 13 bases lay in between. CDR1 and CDR2 (germline): LNHDA, SQIVND (reference sequence). For the CDR3, the DNA is TGTGCCAGTAGTCCGGGGGGCTGGGACACTGAAGCTTTCTTT. Its protein product is CASSPGGWDTEAFF.

V usage is TRBV20-1 and J usage is TRBJ1-1, with D hard to call. Per germline, CDR1 DFQATT and CDR2 SNEGSKA (reference sequence). The CDR3 contains 11 residues. CDR3 sequence reads: CSPIGDTEAFF. The CDR3 DNA follows: TGCAGCCCCATCGGGGACACTGAAGCTTTCTTT.

The rearrangement links TRBV5-4 to TRBJ2-7, with 9 bases that match TRBD1. The germline V gene has CDR1 SGHNT and CDR2 YYREEE (reference sequence). Trimming took 3 bases from V and 3 from J; bases not matched to a gene: 7. This CDR3 comprises 15 residues. The CDR3 loop is CASSSTGGDHYEQYF. In DNA form, the CDR3 reads TGTGCCAGCAGCTCGACAGGGGGTGATCACTACGAGCAGTACTTC.

The chain uses TRBV19 and TRBJ2-3; D perhaps matches TRBD2 (6 bases). The germline V gene has CDR1 LNHDA and CDR2 SQIVND (reference sequence). This CDR3 comprises 15 residues. V was clipped by 9 bases and J by 0 bases, with 16 bases between them. The CDR3 loop is CASIERAYSTDTQYF. For the CDR3, the DNA is TGTGCCAGCATTGAGCGGGCCTACAGCACAGATACGCAGTATTTT.

The V and J genes are TRBV6-5 and TRBJ1-4; tentative D call: TRBD1 (5 bases). The CDR3 is 13 residues long. The germline gives CDR1 MNHEY, CDR2 SVGAGI. Trimming removed 5 bases from V and 8 bases from J, with 12 bases in between. The CDR3 reads CASSPGGEEKLFF. For the CDR3, the DNA is TGTGCCAGCAGTCCCGGGGGGGAGGAAAAACTGTTTTTT.

The rearrangement uses TRBV6-6 and TRBJ1-6; the D gene is possibly TRBD1 (5 bases). This CDR3 has 15 amino acids. Germline V gene sequence: CDR1 MNHNY, CDR2 SVGAGI (reference sequence). Trimming stripped 0 bases from V and 8 bases from J, with 11 bases between. This CDR3 is CASSYSGTTDSPLHF. The CDR3 nucleotides are TGTGCCAGCAGTTACTCCGGGACTACGGATTCACCCCTCCACTTT.